This T cell receptor beta chain was sequenced in a study of blood T cell repertoires in COVID-19. The wider study: T cells, B-cell-depleted T cells, or PBMCs supplied cDNA or gDNA.

Only in-frame clones appear in the TCRdb table, and some are missing; sequencing was by immunoSEQ multiplex PCR. Here the sample spans about 210,000 clones, approximately 80% being singletons. The sequence came from an elderly woman with COVID-19, enrolled during active disease. Material for sequencing was peripheral blood.

The CDR3 region has the DNA TGTGCCAGCAGTGTACTCACCTACGAGCAGTACTTC. Translation: CASSVLTYEQYF. V is TRBV28 and J is TRBJ2-7; D ambiguous. Deletions cut 5 bases from V and 2 bases from J, with 7 bases between. This CDR3 region has 12 residues. CDR1 MDHEN and CDR2 SYDVKM come from the germline V gene.